The 10 T cell receptor beta chains presented below share a single source sample, sequenced in a study of identical twins. TCRdb reanalysed the 5' RACE reads using MiXCR and keeps one entry per CDR3 protein. This table holds 700,000 or so distinct CDR3 sequences, about 20% found once. These data also formed part of another study, on T cells expressing NK-cell markers.

The sample comprised PBMCs. Receptors were obtained from a woman aged 18 to 35 in good health.

The chain couples TRBV7-9 to TRBJ2-3, with a possible D match to TRBD2 (6 bases). Germline V CDR1 and CDR2: SEHNR, FQNEAQ (reference sequence). Trimming cost V 7 bases and J 1 base, with 12 bases left between them. The CDR3 extends over 14 amino acids. The CDR3 DNA reads TGTGCCAGCATCCGAACGGGGGGCACAGATACGCAGTATTTT. The encoded protein is CASIRTGGTDTQYF. Variable domain in full (rest from reference TRBV7-9 and TRBJ2-3): DTGVSQNPRHKITKRGQNVTFRCDPISEHNRLYWYRQTLGQGPEFLTYFQNEAQLEKSRLLSDRFSAERPKGSFSTLEIQRTEQGDSAMYLCASIRTGGTDTQYFGPGTRLTVL.

This clonotype was detected only a few times. The chain combines TRBV20-1 with TRBJ2-3, with 10 bases matching TRBD2. V gave up 3 bases and J gave up 6 bases; unmatched junction bases: 12. CDR1 and CDR2 (germline): DFQATT, SNEGSKA (reference sequence). This CDR3 spans 16 amino acids. The CDR3 coding sequence is TGCAGTGCTAGGTTGCCTAGCGGGAGTAGATGGGATACGCAGTATTTT. Translated, it gives CSARLPSGSRWDTQYF.

This clonotype showed up just a few times. J is TRBJ1-2 and V is TRBV29-1; D possibly corresponds to TRBD1 (5 bases). The CDR3 runs to 12 residues. Germline V gene data show CDR1 as SQVTM and CDR2 as ANQGSEA. Between the trimmed V and J ends, which lost 7 bases and 4 bases, there was a span of 13 bases. Here the CDR3 reads CSATDSPYGYTF. The CDR3 region has the DNA TGCAGCGCCACAGACAGTCCCTATGGCTACACCTTC.

This clonotype was found a few times. The CDR3 loop reads CSASGGALSTDTQYF. The CDR3 DNA reads TGCAGTGCTAGCGGGGGGGCCCTTTCCACAGATACGCAGTATTTT. The V gene is TRBV20-1, the J gene TRBJ2-3; 8 nucleotides match TRBD2. Germline CDR1 DFQATT, CDR2 SNEGSKA (reference sequence). V trimming: 3 bases; J trimming: 2 bases; junction bases outside the gene matches: 7. The CDR3 extends over 15 amino acids.

There are a few counts of this clonotype. The rearrangement joins TRBV5-6 to TRBJ2-5; 14 nucleotides agree with TRBD2. From germline, CDR1 is SGHDT and CDR2 YYEEEE. The CDR3 loop spans 17 amino acids. The junction had 8 bases not matched to a gene; V was cut back by 4 bases and J by 3 bases. CDR3 loop: CASSGTSGRRGEETQYF. The CDR3 coding sequence is TGTGCCAGCAGCGGGACTAGCGGGAGAAGGGGTGAAGAGACCCAGTACTTC. The variable domain in full, completed from reference TRBV5-6 and TRBJ2-5, reads DAGVTQSPTHLIKTRGQQVTLRCSPKSGHDTVSWYQQALGQGPQFIFQYYEEEERQRGNFPDRFSGHQFPNYSSELNVNALLLGDSALYLCASSGTSGRRGEETQYFGPGTRLLVL.

The gene calls are TRBV29-1 and TRBJ2-5; D is ambiguous. V dropped 0 bases and J dropped 4 bases, with 6 bases sitting between them. Germline loops: CDR1 SQVTM, CDR2 ANQGSEA. The CDR3 is 12 amino acids. The CDR3 sequence: CSVEEGAETQYF. CDR3 bases: TGCAGCGTTGAAGAAGGCGCAGAGACCCAGTACTTC.

This clonotype appeared a few times. The chain is built from TRBV29-1 and TRBJ2-3; D perhaps matches TRBD1 (5 bases). The length of the CDR3 is 15 residues. V gave up 1 base and J gave up 2 bases, with 13 bases separating them. Germline CDR1 is SQVTM and CDR2 is ANQGSEA. The CDR3 bases are TGCAGCGTTGAAGTTCAGGGCAGGGTCACAGATACGCAGTATTTT. Amino acids: CSVEVQGRVTDTQYF.

Many counts were recorded for this clonotype. The gene calls are TRBV5-1 and TRBJ1-2; D ambiguous. This CDR3 has 12 amino acids. The ends were cut back, 2 bases at V and 6 bases at J, with 8 bases in the middle. Germline V gene lookup returns CDR1 SGHRS and CDR2 YFSETQ. The CDR3 DNA is TGCGCCAGCAGCTTAGAAAACCATGGCTACACCTTC. Its protein product is CASSLENHGYTF.

The V and J genes are TRBV29-1 and TRBJ2-7; no reliable D call. The germline V gene encodes CDR1 SQVTM and CDR2 ANQGSEA. Trimming shortened V by 2 bases and J by 5 bases, and 16 bases separated the two germline ends. The CDR3 has 14 residues. The CDR3 sequence: CSVESWTENHEQYF. CDR3 nucleotide sequence: TGCAGCGTTGAAAGTTGGACGGAGAACCACGAGCAGTACTTC.

This clonotype was found a few times. V gene TRBV20-1 combines with J gene TRBJ1-1; 9 bases match TRBD1. CDR1 is DFQATT, CDR2 SNEGSKA, per germline (reference sequence). With 4 bases clipped from V and 6 bases from J, the junction kept 12 bases outside the gene matches. This CDR3 contains 15 residues. CDR3 residues: CSATPGQGRRAEAFF. CDR3 in DNA: TGCAGTGCTACCCCGGGACAGGGAAGGAGGGCTGAAGCTTTCTTT.